A selection of T cell receptor beta chains follows, all from one sample in a study of spatial heterogeneity in lung cancer. TCRdb redid the calling of the 5' RACE reads with MiXCR, one entry per CDR3 protein. The top ten clones hold approximately 16% of a sample with around 60,000 distinct CDR3 sequences, around 8.2% of them seen once. The source was PBMCs, collected at surgery. The receptors originated from a female donor with early-stage non-small cell lung cancer. CDR3s leave out the opening cysteine and the closing phenylalanine or tryptophan.

cdr3_aa: SANPGNTEAF
j_call: TRBJ1-1
v_call: TRBV20-1

cdr3_aa: ASSLASGSIYEQY
j_call: TRBJ2-7
v_call: TRBV7-6

cdr3_aa: ASSVGPSTGANVLT
j_call: TRBJ2-6
v_call: TRBV9

cdr3_aa: ASSLSGELF
j_call: TRBJ2-2
v_call: TRBV28

cdr3_aa: ASSFNGLGQPQH
j_call: TRBJ1-5
v_call: TRBV7-2

cdr3_aa: ASSQTGGWANVLT
j_call: TRBJ2-6
v_call: TRBV14

cdr3_aa: ASSPWDGDTGELF
j_call: TRBJ2-2
v_call: TRBV18

cdr3_aa: ASSRTVASSYEQY
j_call: TRBJ2-7
v_call: TRBV14

cdr3_aa: ASSESYGRTEAF
j_call: TRBJ1-1
v_call: TRBV10-1

cdr3_aa: ASSRHGVYNEQF
j_call: TRBJ2-1
v_call: TRBV3-1

cdr3_aa: ASSEGQGNTGELF
j_call: TRBJ2-2
v_call: TRBV2

cdr3_aa: SARATGANYGYT
j_call: TRBJ1-2
v_call: TRBV20-1

cdr3_aa: SARLNQPQH
j_call: TRBJ1-5
v_call: TRBV20-1

cdr3_aa: ASSLVPSAAYEQY
j_call: TRBJ2-7
v_call: TRBV27

cdr3_aa: ASSLTTGEDGKLF
j_call: TRBJ1-4
v_call: TRBV3-1

cdr3_aa: SVEKGTAADTQY
j_call: TRBJ2-3
v_call: TRBV29-1

cdr3_aa: ASSQDQETQY
j_call: TRBJ2-5
v_call: TRBV4-1

cdr3_aa: ASGTANSPLH
j_call: TRBJ1-6
v_call: TRBV7-6

cdr3_aa: ASSPDRYEAF
j_call: TRBJ1-1
v_call: TRBV27

cdr3_aa: ASSGTVNQPQH
j_call: TRBJ1-5
v_call: TRBV10-2

cdr3_aa: SADPLVRGETQY
j_call: TRBJ2-5
v_call: TRBV20-1

cdr3_aa: SARDTSGGTQY
j_call: TRBJ2-3
v_call: TRBV20-1

cdr3_aa: ASSQRSGSGNEQF
j_call: TRBJ2-1
v_call: TRBV3-1

cdr3_aa: ASRVSLGNQPQH
j_call: TRBJ1-5
v_call: TRBV28

cdr3_aa: ASSRQGSPSYEQY
j_call: TRBJ2-7
v_call: TRBV28

cdr3_aa: ASSPGQGASTGANVLT
j_call: TRBJ2-6
v_call: TRBV7-8

cdr3_aa: ATSRGTTDTQY
j_call: TRBJ2-3
v_call: TRBV27

cdr3_aa: ATSRDLGGGTLLQY
j_call: TRBJ2-3
v_call: TRBV15

cdr3_aa: ASSQGIGGIQPQH
j_call: TRBJ1-5
v_call: TRBV3-1

cdr3_aa: SAPPENTEAF
j_call: TRBJ1-1
v_call: TRBV20-1

cdr3_aa: ASMRGGLTDTQY
j_call: TRBJ2-3
v_call: TRBV6-1

cdr3_aa: ASSSDLGNTIY
j_call: TRBJ1-3
v_call: TRBV7-7

cdr3_aa: ASNTKGGSGPSDTQY
j_call: TRBJ2-3
v_call: TRBV7-9

cdr3_aa: ASRDRGIDQPQH
j_call: TRBJ1-5
v_call: TRBV6-5

cdr3_aa: ASSLVGQLNSPLH
j_call: TRBJ1-6
v_call: TRBV5-4

cdr3_aa: ASSREPLETQY
j_call: TRBJ2-5
v_call: TRBV3-1

cdr3_aa: ASSLMGGRVDEQF
j_call: TRBJ2-1
v_call: TRBV12-3/TRBV12-4

cdr3_aa: ATSDLTSGRSYNEQF
j_call: TRBJ2-1
v_call: TRBV24-1

cdr3_aa: ASSGAYRGNNQPQH
j_call: TRBJ1-5
v_call: TRBV9

cdr3_aa: ASSPTPGTGELF
j_call: TRBJ2-2
v_call: TRBV28

cdr3_aa: ASAEGGGFYEQY
j_call: TRBJ2-7
v_call: TRBV19

cdr3_aa: SAAGTGGSRGDTQY
j_call: TRBJ2-3
v_call: TRBV20-1

cdr3_aa: SAPPRPRNEQF
j_call: TRBJ2-1
v_call: TRBV20-1

cdr3_aa: ASSLELAGGSYEQY
j_call: TRBJ2-7
v_call: TRBV11-2

cdr3_aa: ASSILGQRDQPQH
j_call: TRBJ1-5
v_call: TRBV19

cdr3_aa: ASSRVPGQSQH
j_call: TRBJ1-5
v_call: TRBV19

cdr3_aa: ASSLAETGVYNEQF
j_call: TRBJ2-1
v_call: TRBV5-1